What follows are 8 T cell receptor beta chains derived from one specimen sequenced in a study of cytomegalovirus exposure and HLA in healthy donors. 60 Vbeta and 13 Jbeta primers were used in PCR. TCRdb's copy holds only in-frame clones and misses some; the assay was immunoSEQ multiplex PCR. The sample records about 200,000 clones, roughly 80% being singletons. The sequenced sample was PBMCs. The receptors derive from a woman aged 45-59 years in good health and CMV-seropositive.

The CDR3 sequence: CASSLWPSYEQYF. The CDR3 DNA is TGTGCCAGCAGCTTATGGCCCTCCTACGAGCAGTACTTC. The V gene is TRBV7-2, the J gene TRBJ2-7; D ambiguous. Deletions cut 2 bases from V and 0 bases from J, with 5 bases between. CDR3 length: 13 residues. Per the germline V gene, CDR1 is SGHTA and CDR2 is FQGNSA.

The gene calls are TRBV6-5 and TRBJ2-2; D may be TRBD1 (5 bases). Per the germline V gene, CDR1 is MNHEY and CDR2 is SVGAGI. CDR3 size: 15 residues. V was pared by 5 bases and J by 6 bases, with 16 bases between. CDR3 protein: CASSGGAPSAGELFF. The DNA for the CDR3 is TGTGCCAGCAGTGGTGGGGCCCCTTCTGCCGGGGAGCTGTTTTTT.

The V gene is TRBV28, the J gene TRBJ1-4, with 7 positions matching TRBD1. The CDR3 length is 14 residues. The germline CDR1 and CDR2 sequences are MDHEN and SYDVKM. J was trimmed by 10 bases and V by 6 bases; bases with no gene match: 11. The CDR3: CASRETGSPGKLFF. The CDR3 coding sequence is TGTGCCAGCAGAGAGACAGGGAGCCCTGGAAAACTGTTTTTT.

The CDR3 loop is CASSTGLDGGPQHF. The CDR3 region has the DNA TGTGCCAGTAGCACCGGCCTAGACGGGGGTCCCCAGCATTTT. The chain is built from TRBV19 and TRBJ1-5, with D perhaps TRBD1 (5 bases). Germline CDR1 LNHDA, CDR2 SQIVND (reference sequence). V was pared by 6 bases and J by 10 bases, with 19 bases between. The CDR3 is made up of 14 amino acids. Filled out from reference TRBV19 and TRBJ1-5, the complete variable domain reads DGGITQSPKYLFRKEGQNVTLSCEQNLNHDAMYWYRQDPGQGLRLIYYSQIVNDFQKGDIAEGYSVSREKKESFPLTVTSAQKNPTAFYLCASSTGLDGGPQHFGDGTRLSIL.

The chain recombines TRBV28 with TRBJ2-7; D is unclear. Germline V gives CDR1 MDHEN, CDR2 SYDVKM. The CDR3 extends over 12 amino acids. V dropped 7 bases and J dropped 5 bases, with 12 bases sitting between them. The CDR3 here is CASTLPPNEQYF. CDR3 DNA: TGTGCCAGCACCCTACCACCCAACGAGCAGTACTTC.

V and J are TRBV2 and TRBJ2-7; D perhaps matches TRBD1 (6 bases). In germline, CDR1 is SNHLY, CDR2 FYNNEI. The CDR3 is 13 amino acids. Trimming took 5 bases from V and 3 from J, leaving 11 bases between them. The CDR3 sequence: CASSPGTSYEQYF. DNA for the CDR3: TGTGCCAGCAGTCCCGGGACAAGCTACGAGCAGTACTTC. The variable domain in full, completed from reference TRBV2 and TRBJ2-7, reads EPEVTQTPSHQVTQMGQEVILRCVPISNHLYFYWYRQILGQKVEFLVSFYNNEISEKSEIFDDQFSVERPDGSNFTLKIRSTKLEDSAMYFCASSPGTSYEQYFGPGTRLTVT.

This rearrangement joins TRBV11-2 to TRBJ1-1, with no clear D. This CDR3 contains 13 residues. Germline CDR1 is SGHAT and CDR2 is FQNNGV. The V end lost 6 bases, the J end lost 4 bases, and 12 bases lay between the germline ends. Here the CDR3 reads CASSVSLPTEAFF. In nucleotides, the CDR3 is TGTGCCAGCAGTGTCTCCCTCCCCACTGAAGCTTTCTTT.

This chain connects TRBV5-6 to TRBJ2-7; 12 bases align to TRBD2. This CDR3 comprises 17 residues. Trimming took 3 bases from V and 4 from J; bases not matched to a gene: 11. The V gene's germline CDR1 is SGHDT and CDR2 YYEEEE. CDR3 in amino acids: CASSSTSGRRGGYEQYF. The CDR3 DNA follows: TGTGCCAGCAGCTCAACTAGCGGGAGGAGGGGCGGGTACGAGCAGTACTTC.